This T cell receptor (beta chain) was sequenced during a study of regulatory T cells in long-lasting Graves disease. The overall study: Persistent cases were those of Graves' disease that involved over 5 years of antithyroid drugs with positive TSH receptor antibodies.

Worth noting for this clonotype: Antigen: not known. The junction and the germline gene differ at one end; a read error may be behind it.

The time point here: persistent/refractory GD, antithyroid drugs over 5 years with positive TRAb. From RNA extracted from PBMCs, the TCR library was made. The germline V gene has CDR1 SGHTA and CDR2 FQGNSA. CDR3 length: 14 amino acids. The TCR beta library used iRepertoire HTBI primers with Arm-PCR amplification of CDR3. In the original analysis: Looking across samples, the authors found 55 to 70 TRBV and 14 TRBJ segments. TCRdb reprocessed the multiplex PCR reads via MiXCR and lists one record per CDR3 protein. The V and J calls were determined by TCRdb, not by the authors. The sample contains some 330,000 distinct CDR3 sequences, roughly 20% of which appear only once. Study conclusions and caveats: Newly diagnosed disease favored TRBV20-1 and TRBJ2-1 over persistent disease.

The source of this sequence is a woman between 35 and 50 years old with Graves disease. This specimen consisted of peripheral blood mononuclear cells (PBMCs), obtained when the disease was refractory, from a patient treated with antithyroid drugs. This rearrangement joins TRBV7-2 to TRBJ2-7; TRBD2 matches at 9 bases. CDR3 sequence (DNA): TGTGCCAGCAGCCTAGCGGGGCTTGTCTACGAGCAGTACTTC. Translated, it gives CASSLAGLVYEQYF. The variable domain in full, completed from reference TRBV7-2 and TRBJ2-7, reads GAGVSQSPSNKVTEKGKDVELRCDPISGHTALYWYRQSLGQGLEFLIYFQGNSAPDKSGLPSDRFSAERTGGSVSTLTIQRTQQEDSAVYLCASSLAGLVYEQYFGPGTRLTVT.